This T cell receptor beta chain was captured in a study of sequential checkpoint blockade in melanoma. The repertoire was sequenced with immunoSEQ multiplex PCR; TCRdb's copy has only in-frame clones and lacks some. This table has around 39,000 clones, approximately 84% appearing once. Treatment reported: randomized to nivolumab then ipilimumab (arm A) or the reverse (arm B). The CDR3 sequence is 15 residues long. Germline CDR1 reads MNHEY; CDR2 reads SMNVEV (reference sequence). V shed 6 bases and J 5 bases; nucleotides not matched to a gene: 10. The specimen comprised CD8+ T cells sorted from blood (inferred from file names), sampled from a patient given nivolumab and ipilimumab in sequence. The chain uses TRBV27 and TRBJ2-7; 10 bases map to TRBD1. This sequence originates from a human donor with melanoma. CDR3 sequence reads: CASSPGTGAPHEQYF. The CDR3 nucleotides read TGTGCCAGCAGCCCTGGGACAGGGGCTCCCCACGAGCAGTACTTC.